This T cell receptor beta chain is drawn from a study of CD8 T cells in ankylosing spondylitis. Regarding the study as a whole: Ankylosing spondylitis blood seemed to carry a telltale TCR beta motif made of seven or eight highly homologous variants. Reportedly, matched ankylosing spondylitis synovial fluid was significantly enriched for disease-linked clones. Within peripheral blood, clones linked to disease were CD8+ and relatively rare.

Germline V gene data show CDR1 as SGHDN and CDR2 as FVKESK. This CDR3 has 13 amino acids. Trimming shortened V by 4 bases and J by 4 bases, and 7 bases separated the two germline ends. This clonotype was seen at least ten times. The antigen remains unidentified. Construction of TCR beta libraries was performed using quantitative 5'-RACE with molecular barcodes. A single record per CDR3 protein comes from TCRdb applying MiXCR to the 5' RACE reads. The table has 400,000 or so distinct CDR3 sequences, about 24% seen once. The sequence derives from a male donor with ankylosing spondylitis. The V and J genes are TRBV14 and TRBJ1-4; no definite D call. The specimen was blood, either unsorted or a sorted T cell fraction (not recorded which). The CDR3 reads CASSRSFNEKLFF. In DNA, the CDR3 is TGTGCCAGCAGCCGAAGCTTTAATGAAAAACTGTTTTTT.